Below are 21 T cell receptor beta chains sequenced from a single sample in a study of CD8 T cell repertoires and HIV-1 epitope variants (dated by TCRdb to the early 2020s). Their cognate antigens are unknown. Libraries were built with the immunoSEQ multiplex PCR assay. This is the immuneACCESS table as TCRdb keeps it, with only in-frame sequences that have V and J called. A part of the clones is gone; compared with another copy, unresolved V genes explain less than half, and the rest is unexplained. Within this sample are 5,000 to 6,500 clones, with 50% to 75% of them counted one time only. Clones ranked in the top ten supply around 40% of the sample. Specimen: cultured CD8+ T cells derived from PBMCs. The receptor source for this set is a male donor with HIV.

This clone has only a few counts. The genes are TRBV28 and TRBJ1-1; 9 positions match TRBD1. Germline V gene sequence: CDR1 MDHEN, CDR2 SYDVKM. V was clipped by 6 bases and J by 5 bases; unmatched bases: 7. The CDR3 spans 14 residues. The CDR3 is CASSLQGARTEAFF. CDR3 sequence (DNA): TGTGCCAGCAGCCTACAGGGGGCACGAACTGAAGCTTTCTTT.

V is TRBV9 and J is TRBJ2-1, with 8 bases identical to TRBD1. From germline, CDR1 is SGDLS and CDR2 YYNGEE. J was trimmed by 7 bases and V by 0 bases; bases with no gene match: 9. The CDR3 consists of 16 residues. Here the CDR3 reads CASSVVPTQGGNEQFF. The CDR3 bases are TGTGCCAGCAGCGTAGTACCTACACAGGGGGGTAATGAGCAGTTCTTC.

The rearrangement joins TRBV7-8 to TRBJ1-1; unclear D gene. Germline lookup yields CDR1 SGHVS and CDR2 FQNEAQ. Trimming removed 0 bases from V and 6 bases from J, with 11 bases in between. The CDR3 consists of 14 residues. The CDR3 coding sequence is TGTGCCAGCAGCTTAGCAGGCGGGCGGGCTGAAGCTTTCTTT. Its translation: CASSLAGGRAEAFF.

In this sample, this clone turned up a few times. The rearrangement uses TRBV28 and TRBJ1-5; tentatively, D is TRBD1 (5 bases). The CDR3 runs to 15 residues. Looked up from germline, CDR1 is MDHEN and CDR2 is SYDVKM. The ends were cut back, 5 bases at V and 2 bases at J, with 13 bases in the middle. The CDR3 loop is CASSGDSDRNQPQHF. The CDR3 DNA is TGTGCCAGCAGTGGAGACAGTGATCGCAATCAGCCCCAGCATTTT.

V is TRBV28 and J is TRBJ2-3; 7 nucleotides agree with TRBD2. The CDR3 spans 17 residues. The ends lost 7 bases at V and 6 bases at J; junction bases unmatched: 19. Germline CDR1 reads MDHEN; CDR2 reads SYDVKM. The CDR3 loop is CASIDLIGGVRWDTQYF. CDR3 nucleotide sequence: TGTGCCAGCATCGATCTTATTGGGGGGGTTCGCTGGGATACGCAGTATTTT.

V and J are TRBV19 and TRBJ2-1; 8 bases line up with TRBD2. V lost 5 bases to trimming and J lost 4 bases; unmatched junction nucleotides: 7. CDR1 and CDR2 from the germline V gene are LNHDA and SQIVND (reference sequence). CDR3 length: 15 residues. This CDR3 is CASSYTSGTYNEQFF. The CDR3 bases are TGTGCCAGTAGTTATACTAGCGGCACTTACAATGAGCAGTTCTTC.

This clone was observed a few times. The chain is built from TRBV9 and TRBJ2-7; 10 bases map to TRBD2. CDR1 and CDR2 (germline): SGDLS, YYNGEE. The CDR3 has 15 amino acids. After removal of 1 base from V and 7 bases from J, the junction contained 8 bases not matched to a gene. As DNA, the CDR3 is TGTGCCAGCAGCGTATGGGCTAGCGGGAGCGGTGAGCAGTACTTC. The encoded protein is CASSVWASGSGEQYF. Drawing the rest from reference TRBV9 and TRBJ2-7, the complete variable domain is DSGVTQTPKHLITATGQRVTLRCSPRSGDLSVYWYQQSLDQGLQFLIQYYNGEERAKGNILERFSAQQFPDLHSELNLSSLELGDSALYFCASSVWASGSGEQYFGPGTRLTVT.

This chain uses TRBV18 with TRBJ1-2; D unclear. Germline CDR1 KGHSH, CDR2 LQKENI. Trimming shortened V by 4 bases and J by 1 base, and 4 bases separated the two germline ends. This CDR3 has 12 amino acids. The CDR3 reads CASSLDNYGYTF. DNA for the CDR3: TGTGCCAGCTCACTCGATAACTATGGCTACACCTTC.

V gene TRBV10-3 combines with J gene TRBJ1-1; D possibly corresponds to TRBD1 (5 bases). V was cut by 2 bases and J by 2 bases, with 12 bases left in between. CDR3 size: 15 residues. Germline lookup yields CDR1 ENHRY and CDR2 SYGVKD. The CDR3 bases are TGTGCCATCAGTGAGCCTACGACAGCCAACACTGAAGCTTTCTTT. Translation gives CAISEPTTANTEAFF.

Written as DNA, the CDR3 is TGTGCCAGCAGCTTAGCAGGGCCCCCCAATGAGCAGTTCTTC. This encodes CASSLAGPPNEQFF. V and J are TRBV7-2 and TRBJ2-1, with no clear D. Germline V lookup: CDR1 SGHTA, CDR2 FQGNSA. The CDR3 totals 14 residues. Trimming took off 0 bases at V and 6 bases at J, with 9 bases between the two ends.

The chain recombines TRBV4-1 with TRBJ1-1, with 10 bases identical to TRBD1. The length of the CDR3 is 14 residues. V lost 4 bases and J lost 6; bases outside the gene matches: 5. Germline V gene data show CDR1 as MGHRA and CDR2 as YSYEKL. CDR3 protein: CASSLLDRGAEAFF. The CDR3 DNA reads as TGCGCCAGCAGCCTCTTGGACAGGGGGGCTGAAGCTTTCTTT.

The rearrangement joins TRBV4-3 to TRBJ2-7, with TRBD2 as a possible D gene (7 bases). Germline-derived CDR1 and CDR2 are LGHNA and YSLEER. V was cut by 0 bases and J by 5 bases, with 17 bases left in between. The CDR3 runs 16 residues. The CDR3 region is CASSQESRGALDEQYF. CDR3 nucleotide sequence: TGCGCCAGCAGCCAAGAGTCCCGGGGGGCTCTCGACGAGCAGTACTTC.

The chain uses TRBV27 and TRBJ2-6, with TRBD1 as a possible D gene (6 bases). The CDR3 runs to 15 residues. Germline CDR1 is MNHEY and CDR2 is SMNVEV (reference sequence). Trimming removed 4 bases from V and 1 base from J, with 8 bases in between. CDR3 region: CASSWTASGANVLTF. In nucleotides, the CDR3 is TGTGCCAGCAGTTGGACAGCTTCTGGGGCCAACGTCCTGACTTTC.

The V and J genes are TRBV6-6 and TRBJ2-5; D may correspond to TRBD1 or TRBD2 (5 bases each). The V gene's germline CDR1 is MNHNY and CDR2 SVGAGI (reference sequence). V was trimmed by 0 bases and J by 2 bases, leaving 10 bases between them. The CDR3 is 15 amino acids. This chain's CDR3 is CASSYSTGGQETQYF. In DNA, the CDR3 is TGTGCCAGCAGTTACTCTACTGGGGGACAAGAGACCCAGTACTTC.

The genes are TRBV28 and TRBJ1-2, with D unclear. Trimming removed 7 bases at V and 1 base at J, with 10 bases between. This CDR3 spans 13 amino acids. The germline gives CDR1 MDHEN, CDR2 SYDVKM. The CDR3 DNA follows: TGTGCCAGCAAGGCGTCGCGTAACTATGGCTACACCTTC. Its translation is CASKASRNYGYTF.

By share, this clone ranks as medium-sized (0.01 to 0.1%). This rearrangement joins TRBV7-6 to TRBJ2-7; D is undetermined. V was trimmed by 2 bases and J by 1 base, leaving 9 bases between them. Germline CDR1 is SGHVS and CDR2 is FNYEAQ. The CDR3 sequence is 14 residues long. The CDR3 DNA reads TGTGCCAGCAGCTTACTGGACGGATCCTACGAGCAGTACTTC. Protein sequence: CASSLLDGSYEQYF.

The CDR3, as DNA: TGCGCCAGCAGTGACTCCGGGGACGGCTACGAGCAGTACTTC. Its translation: CASSDSGDGYEQYF. This sequence joins TRBV10-1 and TRBJ2-7; either TRBD1 or TRBD2 may fit D (5 bases each). The CDR3 has 14 amino acids. With 3 bases removed from V and 3 bases from J, the gap between germline ends came to 12 bases. The germline V gene encodes CDR1 WNHNN and CDR2 SYGVQD (reference sequence).

The rearrangement joins TRBV4-3 to TRBJ2-2; D gene uncertain. This CDR3 is built from 14 residues. CDR1 LGHNA and CDR2 YSLEER come from the germline V gene. V lost 0 bases and J lost 1, with 3 bases in between. Written as DNA, the CDR3 is TGCGCCAGCAGCCAAGATGGGAACACCGGGGAGCTGTTTTTT. Its protein is CASSQDGNTGELFF.

This clone is labeled hyperexpanded. This sequence joins TRBV28 and TRBJ1-1, with TRBD1 identical over 10 bases. This CDR3 has 17 residues. V was pared by 4 bases and J by 4 bases, with 12 bases of the junction left unmatched. The germline CDR1 and CDR2 sequences are MDHEN and SYDVKM. CDR3 in DNA: TGTGCCAGCAGTTCCCCCGGGACAGGGGTGATTTCCACTGAAGCTTTCTTT. Its protein product is CASSSPGTGVISTEAFF.

The chain employs TRBV18 and TRBJ2-7, with a possible D match to TRBD2 (6 bases). CDR1 is KGHSH, CDR2 LQKENI, per germline. Trimming pared 3 bases from V and 4 bases from J, leaving 19 bases between. The CDR3 has 16 residues. This CDR3 reads CASSPSRTGEIYEQYF. The DNA of the CDR3 is TGTGCCAGCTCACCGAGTAGGACGGGAGAGATTTACGAGCAGTACTTC.

The chain couples TRBV10-2 to TRBJ2-1; tentatively, D is TRBD1 or TRBD2 (6 bases each). The CDR3 is made up of 13 amino acids. Trimming took off 10 bases at V and 5 bases at J, with 15 bases between the two ends. In germline, CDR1 is WSHSY, CDR2 SAAADI. The CDR3 DNA follows: TGCGCCACCCGGAAGGGGGGCAACAATGAGCAGTTCTTC. Translating it yields CATRKGGNNEQFF.